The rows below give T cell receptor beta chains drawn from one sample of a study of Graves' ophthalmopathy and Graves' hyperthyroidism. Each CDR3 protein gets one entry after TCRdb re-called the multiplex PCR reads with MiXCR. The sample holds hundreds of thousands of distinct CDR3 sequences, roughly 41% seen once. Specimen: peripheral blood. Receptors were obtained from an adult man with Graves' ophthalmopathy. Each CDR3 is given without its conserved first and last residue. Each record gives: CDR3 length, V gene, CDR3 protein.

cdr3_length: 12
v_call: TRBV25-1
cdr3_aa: ASSQDGDYYGYT

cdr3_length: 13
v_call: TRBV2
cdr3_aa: ASRARAYDTGELF

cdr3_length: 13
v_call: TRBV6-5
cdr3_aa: ASMGGERVGETQY

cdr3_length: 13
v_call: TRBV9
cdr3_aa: ASSVGTEYSYEQY

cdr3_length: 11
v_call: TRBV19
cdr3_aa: ASGTGVGQPQH

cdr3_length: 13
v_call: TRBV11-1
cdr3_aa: ASSSPLRGFHEQY

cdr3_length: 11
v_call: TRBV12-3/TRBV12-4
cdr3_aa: ASLGGSGNTIY

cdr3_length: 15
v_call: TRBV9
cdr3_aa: ASSVGGGGRAAHTQD

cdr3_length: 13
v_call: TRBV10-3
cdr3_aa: AISELAGMGDTQY

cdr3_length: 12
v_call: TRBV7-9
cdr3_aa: ASSVSRGTGELF

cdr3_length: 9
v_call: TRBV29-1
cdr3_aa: SLGDRAEQY

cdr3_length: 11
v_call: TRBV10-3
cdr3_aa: AQGSQGNSPLH

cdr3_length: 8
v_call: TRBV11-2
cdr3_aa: ASTPPDSK

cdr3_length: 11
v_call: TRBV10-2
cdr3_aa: ASSRQGLYEQY

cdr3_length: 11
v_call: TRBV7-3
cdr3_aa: ASSQTGPGELF

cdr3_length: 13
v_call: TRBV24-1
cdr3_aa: ATSDSGATNEKLF

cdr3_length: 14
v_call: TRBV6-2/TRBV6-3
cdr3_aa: ASSYSMGTGSHEQY

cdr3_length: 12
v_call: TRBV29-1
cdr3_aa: SVGGTSGGYEQY

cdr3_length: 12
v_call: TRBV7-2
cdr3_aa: ASTLDGAPDSYT

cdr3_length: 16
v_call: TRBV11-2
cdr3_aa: ASSQVSGTDHWGETQY

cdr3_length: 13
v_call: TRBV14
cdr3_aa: ASSRDGANTGELF

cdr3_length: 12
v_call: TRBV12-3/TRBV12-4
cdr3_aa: ASSRIRDSDGYT

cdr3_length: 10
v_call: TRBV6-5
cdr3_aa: ASSQTTYGYT

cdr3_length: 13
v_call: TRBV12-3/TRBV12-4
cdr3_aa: ASSFWDYSNQPQH

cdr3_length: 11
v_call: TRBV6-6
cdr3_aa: ASSYSTNSPLH

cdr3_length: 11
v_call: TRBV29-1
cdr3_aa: SVVGQTSYEQY

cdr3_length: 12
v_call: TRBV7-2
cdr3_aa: ASSPGMGEREQY

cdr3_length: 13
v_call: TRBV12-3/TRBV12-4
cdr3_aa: ASSRDLTNTGELF

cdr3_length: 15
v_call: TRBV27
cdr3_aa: ASSLSGDRPSAYEQY

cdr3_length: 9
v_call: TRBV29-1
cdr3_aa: SVEREETQY

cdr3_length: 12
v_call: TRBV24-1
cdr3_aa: ATSDSGHHYEQY

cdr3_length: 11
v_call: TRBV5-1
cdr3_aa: ASSLAGGTEQY

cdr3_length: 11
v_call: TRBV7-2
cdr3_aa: ASSWGTGTEAF

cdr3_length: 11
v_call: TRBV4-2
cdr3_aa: ASAERDYYEQY

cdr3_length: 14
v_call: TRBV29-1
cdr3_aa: SVEWGWDRGTDTQY

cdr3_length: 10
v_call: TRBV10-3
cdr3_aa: ASSRDVYEQY

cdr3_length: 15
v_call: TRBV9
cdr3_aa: ASGSQGAHPGANVLT

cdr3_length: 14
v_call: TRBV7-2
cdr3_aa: ASSLTGTTGANVLT

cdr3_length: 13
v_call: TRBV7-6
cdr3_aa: ASSLAPGRDSPLH

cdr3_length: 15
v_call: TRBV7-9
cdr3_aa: ASSFRDALTRPYEQY

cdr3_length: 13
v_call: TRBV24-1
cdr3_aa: ATSDPRDRDYEQY

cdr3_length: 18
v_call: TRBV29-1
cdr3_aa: SVAQGATGEAGDSNQPQH

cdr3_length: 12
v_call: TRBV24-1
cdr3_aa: ATSSTDWAGELF

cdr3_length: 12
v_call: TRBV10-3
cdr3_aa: AISEASGGEKLF

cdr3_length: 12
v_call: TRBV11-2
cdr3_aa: ASSLDGRVETQY

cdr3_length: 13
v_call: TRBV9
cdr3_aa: ASSADSSSGNTIY

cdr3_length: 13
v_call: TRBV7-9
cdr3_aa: ASSLGNRGPYEQY

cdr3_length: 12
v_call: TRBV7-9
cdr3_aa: ASSITGAGGTEA

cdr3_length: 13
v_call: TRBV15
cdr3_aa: ATSRPGQGPYEQY

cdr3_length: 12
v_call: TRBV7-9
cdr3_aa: ASSLETGNYGYT

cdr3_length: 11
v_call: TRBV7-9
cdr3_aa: ASSPGGPGTAF

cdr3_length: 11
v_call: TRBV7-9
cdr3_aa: ASSLLGGEEQY

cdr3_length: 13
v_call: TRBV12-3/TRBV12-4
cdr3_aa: ASNTKGTGHQPQH

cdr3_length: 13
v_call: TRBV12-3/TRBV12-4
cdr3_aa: ASSPYTTGSYEQY

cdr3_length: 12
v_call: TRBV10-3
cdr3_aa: AIGRDRTIYGYT

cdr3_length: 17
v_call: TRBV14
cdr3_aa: ASSQGSGSGRALYWEQY

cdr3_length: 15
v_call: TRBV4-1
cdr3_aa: ASSQRPGRGKNTEAF

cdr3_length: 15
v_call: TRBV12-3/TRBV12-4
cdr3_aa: ASSLALDPRGNQPQY

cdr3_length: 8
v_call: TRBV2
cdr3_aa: ASRGAKQY